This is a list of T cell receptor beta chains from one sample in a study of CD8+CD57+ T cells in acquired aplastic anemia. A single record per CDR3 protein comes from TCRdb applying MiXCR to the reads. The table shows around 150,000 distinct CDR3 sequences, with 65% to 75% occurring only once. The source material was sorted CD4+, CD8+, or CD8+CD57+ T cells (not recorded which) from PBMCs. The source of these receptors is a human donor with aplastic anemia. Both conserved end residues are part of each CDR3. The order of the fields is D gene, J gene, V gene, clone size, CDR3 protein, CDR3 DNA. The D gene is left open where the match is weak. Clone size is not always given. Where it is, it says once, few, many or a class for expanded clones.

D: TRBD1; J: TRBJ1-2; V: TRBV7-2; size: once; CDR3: CASSLAQGASMGYTF; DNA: TGTGCCAGCAGCTTAGCGCAGGGGGCGTCTATGGGCTACACCTTC
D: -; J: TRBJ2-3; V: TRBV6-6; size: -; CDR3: CASMVDTQYF; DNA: TGTGCCAGCATGGTAGATACGCAGTATTTT
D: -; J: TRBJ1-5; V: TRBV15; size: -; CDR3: CATRDGNQPQHF; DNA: TGTGCCACCCGAGACGGGAATCAGCCCCAGCATTTT
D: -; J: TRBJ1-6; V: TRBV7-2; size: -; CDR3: CASSRPRPKSPLHF; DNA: TGTGCCAGCAGCCGACCCCGCCCTAAGTCACCCCTCCACTTT
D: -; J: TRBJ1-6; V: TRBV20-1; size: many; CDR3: CSAQPGTYASSPLHF; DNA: TGCAGTGCTCAGCCCGGGACCTACGCTAGTTCACCCCTCCACTTT
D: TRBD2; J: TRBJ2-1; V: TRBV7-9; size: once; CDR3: CALGASGGVDEQFF; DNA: TGTGCCTTAGGGGCTAGCGGGGGGGTCGATGAGCAGTTCTTC
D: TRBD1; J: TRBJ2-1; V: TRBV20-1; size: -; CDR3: CSARDRQGSYNEQFF; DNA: TGCAGTGCTAGAGATAGACAGGGCTCCTACAATGAGCAGTTCTTC
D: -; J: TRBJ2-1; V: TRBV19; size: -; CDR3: CASSPGPGNEQFF; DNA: TGTGCCAGTAGTCCGGGACCGGGGAATGAGCAGTTCTTC
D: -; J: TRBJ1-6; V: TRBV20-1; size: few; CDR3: CSARTHANSPLHF; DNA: TGCAGTGCTAGGACCCATGCGAATTCACCCCTCCACTTT
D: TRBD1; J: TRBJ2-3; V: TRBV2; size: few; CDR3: CASEAGGRDTQYF; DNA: TGTGCCAGCGAGGCAGGGGGCAGGGATACGCAGTATTTT
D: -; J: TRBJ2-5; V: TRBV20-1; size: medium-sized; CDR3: CSARGGRGSIQETQYF; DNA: TGCAGTGCTAGAGGAGGACGGGGATCGATCCAAGAGACCCAGTACTTC
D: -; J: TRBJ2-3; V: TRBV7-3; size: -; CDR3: CASSLGTNQGQYF; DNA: TGTGCCAGCAGCTTAGGGACCAACCAAGGGCAGTATTTT
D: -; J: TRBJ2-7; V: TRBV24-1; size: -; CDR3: CATGPSGASIHEQYF; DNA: TGTGCCACCGGGCCCTCAGGAGCTAGCATCCACGAGCAGTACTTC
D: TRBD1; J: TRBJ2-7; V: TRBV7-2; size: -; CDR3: CAISGGRSYEQYF; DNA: TGTGCCATTTCAGGGGGCCGCTCCTACGAGCAGTACTTC
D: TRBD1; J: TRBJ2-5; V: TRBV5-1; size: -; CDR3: CASSPGTGKETQYF; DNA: TGCGCCAGCAGCCCCGGGACAGGGAAGGAGACCCAGTACTTC
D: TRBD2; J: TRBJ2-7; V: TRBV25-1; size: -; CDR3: CASRVPGTSGRGEQYF; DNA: TGTGCCAGCAGGGTTCCCGGGACTAGCGGGAGGGGTGAGCAGTACTTC
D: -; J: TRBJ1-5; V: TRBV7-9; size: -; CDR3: CASSGGSVQPQHF; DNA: TGTGCCAGCAGTGGAGGGTCTGTTCAGCCCCAGCATTTT
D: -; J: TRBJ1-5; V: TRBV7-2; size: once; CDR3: CASSWRVRQPQHF; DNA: TGTGCCAGCAGCTGGAGGGTCAGGCAGCCCCAGCATTTT
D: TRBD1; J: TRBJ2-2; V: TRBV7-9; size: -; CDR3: CASSSVGQVTGELFF; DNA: TGTGCCAGCAGCTCAGTTGGACAGGTCACCGGGGAGCTGTTTTTT
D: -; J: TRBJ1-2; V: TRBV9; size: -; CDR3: CASSVAREGHNYGYTF; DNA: TGTGCCAGCAGCGTAGCTCGGGAAGGGCATAACTATGGCTACACCTTC
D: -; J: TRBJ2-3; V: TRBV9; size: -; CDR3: CASSLQDITDTQYF; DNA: TGTGCCAGCAGCCTACAGGACATCACAGATACGCAGTATTTT
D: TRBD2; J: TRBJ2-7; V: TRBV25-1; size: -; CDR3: CASSDSGLAGYEQYF; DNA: TGTGCCAGCAGTGATTCGGGACTAGCGGGGTACGAGCAGTACTTC
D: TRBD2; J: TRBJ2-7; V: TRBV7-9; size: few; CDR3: CASSRGLAGSSYEQYF; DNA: TGTGCCAGCAGCCGAGGACTAGCGGGTAGCTCCTACGAGCAGTACTTC
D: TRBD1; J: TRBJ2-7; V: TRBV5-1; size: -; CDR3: CASSAGQEYEQYF; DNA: TGCGCCAGCAGCGCGGGACAGGAGTACGAGCAGTACTTC
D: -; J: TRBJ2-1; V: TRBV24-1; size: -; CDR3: CATSEGGRGAQFF; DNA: TGTGCCACCAGTGAGGGGGGTAGGGGAGCGCAGTTCTTC
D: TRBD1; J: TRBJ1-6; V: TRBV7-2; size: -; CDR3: CASSYADRDYNSPLHF; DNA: TGTGCCAGCAGCTACGCGGACAGGGACTATAATTCACCCCTCCACTTT
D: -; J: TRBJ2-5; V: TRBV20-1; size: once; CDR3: CSARDLQETQYF; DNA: TGCAGTGCGCGGGACCTCCAAGAGACCCAGTACTTC
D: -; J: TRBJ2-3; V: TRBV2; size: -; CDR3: CASSETVSTDTQYF; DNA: TGTGCCAGCAGTGAGACAGTTAGCACAGATACGCAGTATTTT
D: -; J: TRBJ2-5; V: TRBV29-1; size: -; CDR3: CSGNSGAVETQCF; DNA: TGCAGCGGTAACAGTGGGGCGGTGGAGACCCAGTGCTTC
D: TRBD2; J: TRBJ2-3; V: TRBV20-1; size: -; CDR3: CSARRASGDVADTQYF; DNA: TGCAGTGCTAGACGGGCTAGCGGGGATGTGGCAGATACGCAGTATTTT
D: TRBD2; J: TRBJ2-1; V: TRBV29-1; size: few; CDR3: CSVDSASGANEQFF; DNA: TGCAGCGTTGATTCGGCTAGCGGGGCGAATGAGCAGTTCTTC
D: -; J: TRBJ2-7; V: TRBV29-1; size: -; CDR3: CSVDGPGVTEQYF; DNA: TGCAGCGTCGACGGTCCGGGCGTTACGGAGCAGTACTTC
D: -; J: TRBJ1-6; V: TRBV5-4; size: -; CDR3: CASSLALGANSPLHF; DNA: TGTGCCAGCAGCTTAGCTCTTGGGGCTAATTCACCCCTCCACTTT
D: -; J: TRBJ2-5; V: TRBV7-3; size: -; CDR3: CASSLTGYQETQYF; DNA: TGTGCCAGCAGCTTAACGGGGTACCAAGAGACCCAGTACTTC
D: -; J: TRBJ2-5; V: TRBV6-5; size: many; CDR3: CASSYAETQYF; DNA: TGTGCCAGCAGTTACGCAGAGACCCAGTACTTC
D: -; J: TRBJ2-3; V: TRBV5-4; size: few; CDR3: CASSLVGRNTDTQYF; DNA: TGTGCCAGCAGCTTGGTGGGCAGGAACACAGATACGCAGTATTTT
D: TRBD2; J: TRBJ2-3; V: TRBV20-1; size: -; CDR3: CSARNPSGPTDTQYF; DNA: TGCAGTGCTAGGAACCCTAGCGGGCCCACAGATACGCAGTATTTT
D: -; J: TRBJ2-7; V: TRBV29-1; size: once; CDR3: CSVEDLSLKGPEQYF; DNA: TGCAGCGTTGAAGATCTCAGCCTTAAGGGTCCCGAGCAGTACTTC
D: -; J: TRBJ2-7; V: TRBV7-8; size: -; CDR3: CASSPLLTALGQYF; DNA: TGTGCCAGCAGCCCCTTACTCACCGCCTTAGGGCAGTACTTC
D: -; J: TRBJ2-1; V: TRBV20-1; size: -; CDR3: CSARYEAHEQFF; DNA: TGCAGTGCTAGGTATGAAGCACATGAGCAGTTCTTC
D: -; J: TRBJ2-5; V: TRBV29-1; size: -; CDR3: CSVDWGRGTAQYF; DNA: TGCAGCGTCGACTGGGGACGGGGGACGGCCCAGTACTTC
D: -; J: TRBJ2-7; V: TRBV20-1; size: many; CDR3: CSARDRRRSYEQYF; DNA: TGCAGTGCTAGAGATAGGCGTCGCTCCTACGAGCAGTACTTC
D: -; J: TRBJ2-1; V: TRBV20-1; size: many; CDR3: CSANYNEQFF; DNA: TGCAGTGCTAACTACAATGAGCAGTTCTTC
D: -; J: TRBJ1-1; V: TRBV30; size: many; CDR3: CAWSTSTEAFF; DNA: TGTGCCTGGAGTACTAGTACTGAAGCTTTCTTT
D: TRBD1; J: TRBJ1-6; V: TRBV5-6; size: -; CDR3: CASSRTGNSPLHF; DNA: TGTGCCAGCAGTAGGACAGGAAATTCACCCCTCCACTTT
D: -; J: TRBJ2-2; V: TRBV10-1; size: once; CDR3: CASSESRRGTGELFF; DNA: TGCGCCAGCAGTGAGTCCAGGCGAGGCACCGGGGAGCTGTTTTTT
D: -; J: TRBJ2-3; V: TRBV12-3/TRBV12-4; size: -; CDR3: CASSFQTPVTDTQYF; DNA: TGTGCCAGCAGTTTCCAGACACCTGTCACAGATACGCAGTATTTT
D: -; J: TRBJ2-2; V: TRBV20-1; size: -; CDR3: CSARDHRGDTGELFF; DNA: TGCAGTGCTAGAGATCATAGGGGAGACACCGGGGAGCTGTTTTTT
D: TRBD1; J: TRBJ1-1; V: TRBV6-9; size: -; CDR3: CASFPGTGGPEAFF; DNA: TGTGCCAGCTTTCCCGGGACAGGGGGCCCTGAAGCTTTCTTT
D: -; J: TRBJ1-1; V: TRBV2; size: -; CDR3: CASSEARGMTTEAFF; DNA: TGTGCCAGCAGTGAAGCGAGAGGGATGACCACTGAAGCTTTCTTT
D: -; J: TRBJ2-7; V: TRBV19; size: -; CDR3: CASSPRWQKISYEQYF; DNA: TGTGCCAGTAGTCCCCGGTGGCAGAAAATCTCCTACGAGCAGTACTTC
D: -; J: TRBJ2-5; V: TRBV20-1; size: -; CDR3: CSATPAARRETQYF; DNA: TGCAGTGCCACCCCCGCCGCCAGGAGGGAGACCCAGTACTTC
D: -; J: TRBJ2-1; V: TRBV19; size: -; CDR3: CASTPLMTVNNEQFF; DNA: TGTGCCAGTACCCCGCTGATGACAGTAAACAATGAGCAGTTCTTC
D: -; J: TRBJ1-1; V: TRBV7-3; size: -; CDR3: CASSSDRDTAHAEAFF; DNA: TGTGCCAGCAGCTCGGACCGGGACACAGCACACGCTGAAGCTTTCTTT